These 16 T cell receptor beta chains were sequenced from one sample in a study of T cells in Graves' hyperthyroidism and ophthalmopathy. RNA transcripts yielded amplified TCR beta CDR3 regions. Using the HTBI primer set, a first-round RT-PCR was run on the TCR CDR3. Via MiXCR, TCRdb re-called the multiplex PCR reads, giving one row per CDR3 protein. This table holds about 640,000 distinct CDR3 sequences, around 20% found once. Material for sequencing was blood. These receptors were obtained from a man under 40 with Graves' ophthalmopathy.

This clonotype was seen many times. V and J are TRBV11-2 and TRBJ2-3, with D tentatively TRBD1 (5 bases). V lost 4 bases and J 5 bases, leaving 10 bases between the germline ends. Germline V gene data show CDR1 as SGHAT and CDR2 as FQNNGV. The CDR3 spans 13 residues. CDR3 amino acids: CASSSQGRDTQYF. CDR3 DNA: TGTGCCAGCAGCTCCCAGGGAAGAGATACGCAGTATTTT.

This clonotype was seen a few times. V gene TRBV18 combines with J gene TRBJ2-1; 8 positions match TRBD2. With V trimmed by 3 bases and J by 9 bases, 10 bases remained unmatched. CDR1 and CDR2 from the germline V gene are KGHSH and LQKENI. The CDR3 totals 15 residues. In DNA form, the CDR3 reads TGTGCCAGCTCACCCTCGGGAGGGCCACTGGGTGAGCAGTTCTTC. The encoded protein is CASSPSGGPLGEQFF.

This clonotype appeared many times. This chain links TRBV27 with TRBJ2-7, with TRBD1 matching over 10 bases. Trimming cost V 6 bases and J 2 bases; bases outside gene matches: 16. Germline CDR1 MNHEY, CDR2 SMNVEV (reference sequence). The CDR3 has 18 residues. CDR3 DNA sequence: TGTGCCAGCAGGGTCCTCGGGACAGGGGCCAGGAGCCCCTACGAGCAGTACTTC. Translation: CASRVLGTGARSPYEQYF.

Details on this clonotype: A much more abundant neighbour one base away suggests this may be a read error. V is TRBV20-1 and J is TRBJ2-3; TRBD2 matches 8 bases. This CDR3 spans 14 amino acids. CDR1 DFQATT and CDR2 SNEGSKA come from the germline V gene (reference sequence). Germline trimming cut 4 bases from V and 1 base from J; bases unmatched to any gene: 4. CDR3 coding DNA: TGCAGTGCTACCGCAGCGGGAGGCACAGATACGCAGTATTTT. It translates to CSATAAGGTDTQYF.

The chain is built from TRBV29-1 and TRBJ2-3, with TRBD2 identical over 14 bases. The germline CDR1 and CDR2 sequences are SQVTM and ANQGSEA. J lost 6 bases, V lost 4 bases, and 12 bases had no gene match. The length of the CDR3 is 17 residues. The CDR3 DNA reads as TGCAGCGTTGTGGGTTCGGGGACTAGCGGGAGTATGGATACGCAGTATTTT. This sequence encodes CSVVGSGTSGSMDTQYF.

The table lists this clonotype with many counts. V and J are TRBV20-1 and TRBJ1-1; D gene uncertain. The germline V and J ends were trimmed by 1 base and 1 base, with 13 bases remaining between them. The CDR3 totals 15 residues. Germline lookup yields CDR1 DFQATT and CDR2 SNEGSKA (reference sequence). CDR3 loop: CSARVMEEPNTEAFF. CDR3 DNA: TGCAGTGCTAGAGTCATGGAGGAACCGAACACTGAAGCTTTCTTT.

Ten or more counts support this clonotype. The rearrangement links TRBV12-3 or TRBV12-4 to TRBJ2-7; 12 bases agree with TRBD2. The CDR3 spans 15 residues. J gave up 5 bases and V 7 bases, and 9 bases lay outside the gene matches. CDR3 protein: CASKPGLAGLHEQYF. The DNA for the CDR3 is TGTGCCAGCAAACCCGGACTAGCGGGACTTCACGAGCAGTACTTC.

This clonotype was picked up a small number of times. The rearrangement links TRBV28 to TRBJ1-2; D gene unclear. The CDR3 consists of 13 residues. V was pared by 2 bases and J by 6 bases, with 10 bases between. The V gene's germline CDR1 is MDHEN and CDR2 SYDVKM. The CDR3: CASSLGRVNGYTF. The CDR3 DNA follows: TGTGCCAGCAGTTTAGGAAGGGTCAATGGCTACACCTTC.

This clonotype was detected ten times or more. The chain couples TRBV28 to TRBJ2-3; 14 bases agree with TRBD2. From germline, CDR1 is MDHEN and CDR2 SYDVKM. J gave up 5 bases and V 9 bases, and 16 bases lay outside the gene matches. This CDR3 has 18 residues. The CDR3 DNA is TGTGCCAGTGGCTCAACCGGGACTAGCGGGAGTGCGGTAGATACGCAGTATTTT. As protein: CASGSTGTSGSAVDTQYF.

V gene TRBV5-6 combines with J gene TRBJ2-1; 12 positions agree with TRBD1. The CDR3 runs 21 residues. Losses at the gene ends were 4 bases for V and 7 bases for J; bases not matched to a gene: 24. Per the germline V gene, CDR1 is SGHDT and CDR2 is YYEEEE. The CDR3 sequence is CASSPYGTGGARESIRNEQFF. For the CDR3, the DNA is TGTGCCAGCAGCCCCTACGGGACAGGGGGCGCGCGGGAAAGTATTCGAAATGAGCAGTTCTTC.

V is TRBV4-1 and J is TRBJ1-2; D call uncertain. CDR1 and CDR2 (germline): MGHRA, YSYEKL. The CDR3 loop spans 15 amino acids. With 1 base removed from V and 4 bases from J, the gap between germline ends came to 13 bases. CDR3 residues: CASSQGPAGGYGYTF. The DNA of the CDR3 is TGCGCCAGCAGCCAAGGTCCAGCAGGAGGCTATGGCTACACCTTC.

This chain joins TRBV18 and TRBJ1-1; no clear D gene. Trimming cost V 1 base and J 1 base, with 7 bases left between them. The germline gives CDR1 KGHSH, CDR2 LQKENI. The CDR3 is made up of 14 amino acids. In DNA, the CDR3 is TGTGCCAGCTCACCACGACGAAGGAACACTGAAGCTTTCTTT. This gives the protein CASSPRRRNTEAFF. The entire variable domain, with the rest obtained from reference TRBV18 and TRBJ1-1, is as follows: NAGVMQNPRHLVRRRGQEARLRCSPMKGHSHVYWYRQLPEEGLKFMVYLQKENIIDESGMPKERFSAEFPKEGPSILRIQQVVRGDSAAYFCASSPRRRNTEAFFGQGTRLTVV.

This clonotype has just one count. V and J are TRBV5-1 and TRBJ2-3, with TRBD2 as a possible D gene (6 bases). The germline gives CDR1 SGHRS, CDR2 YFSETQ. The CDR3 is 16 amino acids. Trimming removed 3 bases from V and 0 bases from J, with 14 bases in between. CDR3 in amino acids: CASSWGTASSTDTQYF. The CDR3 DNA reads as TGCGCCAGCAGCTGGGGGACTGCCTCTAGCACAGATACGCAGTATTTT.

The rearrangement joins TRBV3-1 to TRBJ2-1, with D tentatively TRBD1 (5 bases). V lost 1 base and J lost 9, with 16 bases in between. Germline CDR1 and CDR2: LGHDT and YNNKEL (reference sequence). The CDR3 covers 15 residues. The CDR3 sequence is CASSQVPAGLPEQFF. CDR3 sequence (DNA): TGTGCCAGCAGCCAAGTTCCGGCAGGGCTACCTGAGCAGTTCTTC.

The rearrangement uses TRBV27 and TRBJ1-6; the D gene is possibly TRBD1 (6 bases). The CDR3 runs 16 residues. Per the germline V gene, CDR1 is MNHEY and CDR2 is SMNVEV (reference sequence). Trimming left V 7 bases short and J 0 bases short, with 13 bases between. The CDR3: CASMLGGPSYNSPLHF. Here the CDR3 DNA reads TGTGCCAGCATGCTAGGGGGGCCCTCCTATAATTCACCCCTCCACTTT.

There are a few counts of this clonotype. The chain is built from TRBV5-1 and TRBJ2-1, with TRBD1 matching over 7 bases. The J segment lost 9 bases and the V segment lost 4 bases, leaving 7 bases of the junction unmatched. Germline CDR1 and CDR2: SGHRS and YFSETQ. This CDR3 region has 13 residues. The CDR3 loop is CASSRTGSIEQFF. The CDR3 bases are TGCGCCAGCAGCCGGACAGGTTCTATTGAGCAGTTCTTC.